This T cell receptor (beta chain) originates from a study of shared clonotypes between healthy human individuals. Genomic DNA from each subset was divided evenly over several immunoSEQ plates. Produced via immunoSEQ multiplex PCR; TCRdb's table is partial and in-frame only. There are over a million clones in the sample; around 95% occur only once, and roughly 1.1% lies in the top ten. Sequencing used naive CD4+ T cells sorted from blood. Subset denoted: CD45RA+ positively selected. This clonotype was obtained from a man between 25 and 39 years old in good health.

As DNA, the CDR3 is TGCAGTGCTGGGGTCACAGATACGCAGTATTTT. It is translated as CSAGVTDTQYF. This chain links TRBV20-1 with TRBJ2-3; no reliable D call. V lost 5 bases and J 2 bases, leaving 5 bases between the germline ends. From germline, CDR1 is DFQATT and CDR2 SNEGSKA (reference sequence). CDR3 length equals 11 residues.